These 21 T cell receptor beta chains share one sample of origin, sequenced in a study of CD8 T cell repertoires and HIV-1 epitope variants. The antigens of these receptors remain unknown. This table comes from immunoSEQ multiplex PCR, and its TCRdb copy is limited to in-frame clones, with some not included. The table has a few thousand clones, about 70% seen once. The sequencing sample was made of cultured CD8+ T cells derived from PBMCs. The source is a male donor with HIV.

This sequence joins TRBV7-2 and TRBJ2-5, with D perhaps being TRBD1 or TRBD2 (6 bases each). The J call is doubtful: the DNA matches TRBJ2-7 better. CDR1 is SGHTA and CDR2 is FQGNSA in the germline V gene. The CDR3 totals 14 residues. The CDR3 here is CASSQGGQSYEQYF. CDR3 coding DNA: TGTGCCAGCAGCCAAGGGGGGCAGAGCTACGAGCAGTACTTC.

This clone occurred a few times. The rearrangement uses TRBV5-8 and TRBJ2-7, with 8 bases lining up with TRBD1. The length of the CDR3 is 14 residues. V shed 2 bases, J shed 3 bases, and the junction held 4 bases outside the gene matches. The germline gives CDR1 SGHTS, CDR2 YDEGEE. The CDR3 loop reads CASSLVGQDYEQYF. As DNA, the CDR3 is TGTGCCAGCAGCTTAGTGGGACAGGACTACGAGCAGTACTTC.

In the case of this clone: The germline gene is not matched at one end of the junction; a read error may be the cause. This sequence joins TRBV28 and TRBJ2-7; 9 nucleotides agree with TRBD2. CDR3 size: 14 residues. The germline V gene encodes CDR1 MDHEN and CDR2 SYDVKM. As DNA, the CDR3 is TGTGCAAGCAGGGTAATAGCGGGGGCGGAGGAGCAGTACTTC. It specifies CASRVIAGAEEQYF.

This sequence joins TRBV28 and TRBJ1-5; D call uncertain. Germline V lookup: CDR1 MDHEN, CDR2 SYDVKM. V gave up 5 bases and J gave up 0 bases, with 8 bases separating them. The CDR3 contains 14 residues. DNA for the CDR3: TGTGCCAGCAGTCCCTCGAGTAGCAATCAGCCCCAGCATTTT. This encodes CASSPSSSNQPQHF. The variable domain in full, completed from reference TRBV28 and TRBJ1-5, reads DVKVTQSSRYLVKRTGEKVFLECVQDMDHENMFWYRQDPGLGLRLIYFSYDVKMKEKGDIPEGYSVSREKKERFSLILESASTNQTSMYLCASSPSSSNQPQHFGDGTRLSIL.

Only a few counts were recorded for this clone. J is TRBJ2-2 and V is TRBV12-1. TRBV12-1 is flagged as a pseudogene. The CDR3 runs 14 residues. This chain's CDR3 is CASSFERPTGELFF. The CDR3 DNA sequence: TGTGCCAGCAGCTTTGAACGACCTACCGGGGAGCTGTTTTTT.

The chain recombines TRBV10-3 with TRBJ2-2; D is unclear. V lost 0 bases to trimming and J lost 6 bases, with 2 bases between them. This CDR3 contains 12 residues. Germline CDR1 reads ENHRY; CDR2 reads SYGVKD. Here the CDR3 DNA reads TGTGCCATCAGTGAGTCCGCCGGGGAGCTGTTTTTT. The encoded protein is CAISESAGELFF.

The V call is TRBV10-1, the J call TRBJ2-7; 11 nucleotides align to TRBD2. The CDR3 totals 15 residues. Germline assignment: CDR1 WNHNN and CDR2 SYGVQD (reference sequence). With V trimmed by 3 bases and J by 0 bases, 1 base remained unmatched. The CDR3, as DNA: TGCGCCAGCAGTGAACTAGCGGGAGTCTCCTACGAGCAGTACTTC. It translates to CASSELAGVSYEQYF.

DNA of the CDR3: TGTGCCAGCAGCTTAGGGACAGGGACTTCTGAAGCTTTCTTT. Amino acid sequence: CASSLGTGTSEAFF. The chain employs TRBV11-2 and TRBJ1-1; 8 nucleotides agree with TRBD1. The CDR3 consists of 14 residues. Losses at the gene ends were 1 base for V and 6 bases for J; bases not matched to a gene: 4. Germline-derived CDR1 and CDR2 are SGHAT and FQNNGV.

This clone was recorded a few times. This chain joins TRBV7-9 and TRBJ1-5; D uncertain. The germline V gene has CDR1 SEHNR and CDR2 FQNEAQ (reference sequence). CDR3 size: 15 residues. Trimming stripped 5 bases from V and 4 bases from J, with 15 bases between. This CDR3 reads CASSASEGLNQPQHF. Written as DNA, the CDR3 is TGTGCCAGCAGCGCCTCGGAAGGGTTGAATCAGCCCCAGCATTTT.

V usage is TRBV29-1 and J usage is TRBJ2-3; D remains ambiguous. The CDR3 is made up of 11 amino acids. The V end was cut by 5 bases, the J end by 6 bases, with 9 bases between. The germline V gene has CDR1 SQVTM and CDR2 ANQGSEA. The CDR3 nucleotides read TGCAGCGTTCTCCCCCTGGATACGCAGTATTTT. Residues: CSVLPLDTQYF.

The chain's CDR3 is CASSSQGSVNTEAFF. The DNA for the CDR3 is TGTGCCAGCAGCTCCCAGGGCAGCGTGAACACTGAAGCTTTCTTT. V and J are TRBV7-9 and TRBJ1-1; TRBD1 might be the D (5 bases). Germline values: CDR1 SEHNR, CDR2 FQNEAQ (reference sequence). The germline V and J ends were trimmed by 4 bases and 0 bases, with 12 bases remaining between them. This CDR3 has 15 residues.

V and J are TRBV6-5 and TRBJ2-2; perhaps TRBD1 as D (6 bases). CDR1 MNHEY and CDR2 SVGAGI come from the germline V gene. V shed 2 bases and J shed 5 bases, with 15 bases lying between them. The CDR3 runs to 16 residues. This chain's CDR3 is CASSYGTGSGTGELFF. CDR3 in DNA: TGTGCCAGCAGTTACGGAACAGGGTCGGGTACCGGGGAGCTGTTTTTT.

The chain couples TRBV9 to TRBJ1-1; tentative D call: TRBD1 (5 bases). Trimming left V 3 bases short and J 4 bases short, with 13 bases between. CDR1 is SGDLS, CDR2 YYNGEE, per germline. The CDR3 totals 14 residues. The CDR3 coding sequence is TGTGCCAGCAGCGCGGGGGTAGGGGTCACTGAAGCTTTCTTT. The encoded protein is CASSAGVGVTEAFF.

J is TRBJ2-1 and V is TRBV28, with 9 bases aligning to TRBD2. Germline CDR1 MDHEN, CDR2 SYDVKM. Trimming cost V 5 bases and J 6 bases; bases outside gene matches: 8. The CDR3 runs 15 residues. The CDR3 DNA reads as TGTGCCAGCAGTATCCTAGCGGGGTCCATCAATGAGCAGTTCTTC. This gives the protein CASSILAGSINEQFF.

This clone was counted a few times. The CDR3 is CASSGTLSYEQYF. The DNA of the CDR3 is TGTGCCAGCAGCGGGACACTCTCCTACGAGCAGTACTTC. The rearrangement links TRBV5-8 to TRBJ2-7; perhaps TRBD1 as D (6 bases). Germline-derived CDR1 and CDR2 are SGHTS and YDEGEE. The CDR3 has 13 residues. Between the trimmed V and J ends, which lost 4 bases and 0 bases, there was a span of 8 bases. Filled out from reference TRBV5-8 and TRBJ2-7, the complete variable domain reads EAGVTQSPTHLIKTRGQQATLRCSPISGHTSVYWYQQALGLGLQFLLWYDEGEERNRGNFPPRFSGRQFPNYSSELNVNALELEDSALYLCASSGTLSYEQYFGPGTRLTVT.

The chain carries TRBV28 and TRBJ1-1; D not certain. V was clipped by 3 bases and J by 11 bases, with 16 bases between them. Germline CDR1 reads MDHEN; CDR2 reads SYDVKM. This CDR3 region has 13 residues. The CDR3 reads CASSFYPGRSAFF. DNA for the CDR3: TGTGCCAGCAGTTTTTACCCCGGGAGGTCGGCTTTCTTT.

In this sample, this clone turned up a few times. V is TRBV6-6 and J is TRBJ1-1; D is ambiguous. The germline V and J ends were trimmed by 10 bases and 10 bases, with 13 bases remaining between them. The CDR3 is 10 residues long. From germline, CDR1 is MNHNY and CDR2 SVGAGI (reference sequence). The CDR3 nucleotides are TGTGCCACCTATAGTGGAACAGCTTTCTTT. This gives the protein CATYSGTAFF.

The V call is TRBV28, the J call TRBJ2-1; TRBD2 aligns across 9 bases. CDR3 length: 14 residues. The germline V gene has CDR1 MDHEN and CDR2 SYDVKM. V was clipped by 2 bases and J by 6 bases; unmatched bases: 2. CDR3 nucleotides: TGTGCCAGCAGTTTAGCGGGGGGGCTCAATGAGCAGTTCTTC. Translating gives CASSLAGGLNEQFF.

The rearrangement links TRBV5-5 to TRBJ2-7; TRBD1 aligns across 9 bases. The V gene end was trimmed by 5 bases and the J gene end by 2 bases; junction bases not matched to a gene: 5. The CDR3 totals 14 residues. The germline CDR1 and CDR2 sequences are SGHKS and YYEKEE (reference sequence). CDR3 coding DNA: TGTGCCAGCAGTCGCGGGACAGGGCCCTACGAGCAGTACTTC. It specifies CASSRGTGPYEQYF.

The genes are TRBV6-5 and TRBJ1-4; 9 positions agree with TRBD1. The CDR3 covers 15 residues. The junction had 7 bases not matched to a gene; V was cut back by 5 bases and J by 6 bases. Germline CDR1 is MNHEY and CDR2 is SVGAGI. CDR3 protein: CASSRPRTGDEKLFF. DNA of the CDR3: TGTGCCAGCAGTCGACCGAGGACAGGGGATGAAAAACTGTTTTTT.

The chain couples TRBV11-2 to TRBJ2-3; 8 bases are a match to TRBD1. Germline-derived CDR1 and CDR2 are SGHAT and FQNNGV. The CDR3 spans 15 residues. J lost 2 bases, V lost 5 bases, and 6 bases had no gene match. CDR3 in DNA: TGTGCCAGCAGCCCAGGACAGGGCAACACAGATACGCAGTATTTT. Its protein is CASSPGQGNTDTQYF.